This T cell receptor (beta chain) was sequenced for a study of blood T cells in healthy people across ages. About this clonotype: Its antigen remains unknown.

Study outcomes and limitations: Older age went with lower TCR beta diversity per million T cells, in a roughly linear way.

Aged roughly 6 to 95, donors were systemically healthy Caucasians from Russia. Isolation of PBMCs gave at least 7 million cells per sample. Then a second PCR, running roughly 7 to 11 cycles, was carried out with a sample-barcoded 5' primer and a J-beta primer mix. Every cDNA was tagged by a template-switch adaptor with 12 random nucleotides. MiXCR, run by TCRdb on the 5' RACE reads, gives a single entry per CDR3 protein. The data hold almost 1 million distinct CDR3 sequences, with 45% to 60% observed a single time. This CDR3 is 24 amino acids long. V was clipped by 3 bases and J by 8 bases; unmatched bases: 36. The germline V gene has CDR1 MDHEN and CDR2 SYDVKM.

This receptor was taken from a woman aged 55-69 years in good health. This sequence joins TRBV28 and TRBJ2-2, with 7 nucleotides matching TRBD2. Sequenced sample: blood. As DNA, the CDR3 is TGTGCCAGCAGTTTTTGGGGGTTGAAGGAGGCTACGGCGGGAGCCCATACCCCCACTGGGGAGCTGTTTTTT. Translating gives CASSFWGLKEATAGAHTPTGELFF.